The clone carrying this TCR beta chain was seen only a few times. Its matching antigen is unknown. TCR beta VDJ combinations and CDR3 sequences were profiled from genomic DNA. Each CDR3 protein is one row after TCRdb ran MiXCR on the reads. The table includes approximately 99,000 distinct CDR3 sequences, 51% detected once. The data stem from a study of CD8+CD57+ T cells in acquired aplastic anemia. About the study: Sorted CD4+ and CD8+ cells yielded DNA averaging around 3 ug. Study-wide results and limits: Some 30 was the count of CD8+ CDR3 sequences that patients shared with controls. The study found no significant CD8+ Simpson's diversity difference between patients and controls.

The V segment lost 4 bases and the J segment 5 bases; nucleotides outside the gene matches: 7. Germline V CDR1 and CDR2: MGHDK, SYGVNS. The CDR3 consists of 14 residues. This receptor was taken from a human donor in good health, serving as a control. The chain carries TRBV25-1 and TRBJ1-1, with 7 bases lining up with TRBD1. Sequencing was carried out using sorted CD4+, CD8+, or CD8+CD57+ T cells (not recorded which) from PBMCs. This chain's CDR3 is CASSGGGRGTEAFF. CDR3 nucleotides: TGTGCCAGCAGTGGGGGGGGCAGGGGGACTGAAGCTTTCTTT.